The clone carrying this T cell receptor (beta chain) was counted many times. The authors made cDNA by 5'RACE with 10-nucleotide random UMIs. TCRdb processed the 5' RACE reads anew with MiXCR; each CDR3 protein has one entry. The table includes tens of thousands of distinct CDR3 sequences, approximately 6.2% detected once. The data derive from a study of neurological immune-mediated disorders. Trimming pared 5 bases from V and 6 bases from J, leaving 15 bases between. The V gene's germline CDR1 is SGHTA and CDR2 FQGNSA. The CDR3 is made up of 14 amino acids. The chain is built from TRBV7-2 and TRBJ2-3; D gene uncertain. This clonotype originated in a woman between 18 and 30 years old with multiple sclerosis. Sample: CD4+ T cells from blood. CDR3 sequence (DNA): TGTGCCAGCAGCCATGGCTCCCCGAGGGATACGCAGTATTTT. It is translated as CASSHGSPRDTQYF.